This note documents a single TCR beta chain sequence. Its antigen remains unidentified. These data belong to a study of identical twins. CDR1 MNHEY and CDR2 SMNVEV come from the germline V gene (reference sequence). V dropped 3 bases and J dropped 6 bases, with 11 bases sitting between them. The CDR3 sequence is 13 residues long. Regarding the study as a whole: Insertions were reduced in abundant cord blood beta clonotypes but not in memory repertoires.

In TCRdb, the 5' RACE reads were re-called with MiXCR into one record per CDR3 protein. The table lists around 230,000 distinct CDR3 sequences, 6.5% of them singletons, with 13% to 15% in the top ten. These data were also reused for a study on T cells expressing NK-cell markers.

The chain is built from TRBV27 and TRBJ1-1, with D perhaps TRBD1 (6 bases). The source of this sequence is a woman younger than 35 in good health. Material for sequencing was CD8+ T cells sorted from blood. The CDR3 spells CASSFGQSSEAFF. DNA of the CDR3: TGTGCCAGCAGTTTCGGACAGTCATCTGAAGCTTTCTTT.